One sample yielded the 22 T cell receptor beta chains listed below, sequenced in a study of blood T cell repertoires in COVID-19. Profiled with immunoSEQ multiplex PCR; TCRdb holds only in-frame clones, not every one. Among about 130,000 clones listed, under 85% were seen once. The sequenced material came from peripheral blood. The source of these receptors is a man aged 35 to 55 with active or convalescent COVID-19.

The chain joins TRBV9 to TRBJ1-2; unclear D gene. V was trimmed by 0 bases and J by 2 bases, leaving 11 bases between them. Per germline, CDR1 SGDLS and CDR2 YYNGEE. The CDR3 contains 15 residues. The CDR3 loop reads CASSVAFGENYGYTF. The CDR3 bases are TGTGCCAGCAGCGTAGCTTTTGGGGAGAACTATGGCTACACCTTC.

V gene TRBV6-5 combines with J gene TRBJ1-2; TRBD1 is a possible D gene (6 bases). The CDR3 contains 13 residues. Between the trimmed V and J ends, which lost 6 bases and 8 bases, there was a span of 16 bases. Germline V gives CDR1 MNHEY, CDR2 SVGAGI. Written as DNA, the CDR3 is TGTGCCAGCAGATTAGCAGGGGCGCGAGGCTACACCTTC. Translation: CASRLAGARGYTF.

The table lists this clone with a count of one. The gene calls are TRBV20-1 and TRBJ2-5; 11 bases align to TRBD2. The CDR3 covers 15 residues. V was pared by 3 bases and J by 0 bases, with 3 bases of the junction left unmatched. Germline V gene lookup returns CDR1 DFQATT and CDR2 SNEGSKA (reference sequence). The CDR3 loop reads CSASTSGGYQETQYF. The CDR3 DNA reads TGCAGTGCTAGTACTAGCGGGGGTTACCAAGAGACCCAGTACTTC.

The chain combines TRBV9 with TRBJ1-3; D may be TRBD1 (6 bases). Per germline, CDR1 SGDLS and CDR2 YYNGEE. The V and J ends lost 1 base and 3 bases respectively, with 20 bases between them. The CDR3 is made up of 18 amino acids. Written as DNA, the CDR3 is TGTGCCAGCAGCGTAAACTTCTGGGGGGGCCAGGGTGGAAACACCATATATTTT. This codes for CASSVNFWGGQGGNTIYF.

Here the CDR3 reads CASSRGRSLGFQETQYF. CDR3 coding DNA: TGTGCCAGCAGTAGGGGTCGGTCACTGGGGTTCCAAGAGACCCAGTACTTC. The chain is built from TRBV27 and TRBJ2-5; the D gene is possibly TRBD1 (5 bases). Germline CDR1 reads MNHEY; CDR2 reads SMNVEV (reference sequence). Trimming took off 5 bases at V and 1 base at J, with 20 bases between the two ends. The CDR3 runs to 17 residues.

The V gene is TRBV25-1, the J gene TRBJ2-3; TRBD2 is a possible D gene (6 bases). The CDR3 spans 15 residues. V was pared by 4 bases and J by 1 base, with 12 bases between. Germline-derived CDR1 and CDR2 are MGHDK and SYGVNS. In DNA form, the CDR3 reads TGTGCCAGCAGTGGGAGGGGACGAGGCACAGATACGCAGTATTTT. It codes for CASSGRGRGTDTQYF.

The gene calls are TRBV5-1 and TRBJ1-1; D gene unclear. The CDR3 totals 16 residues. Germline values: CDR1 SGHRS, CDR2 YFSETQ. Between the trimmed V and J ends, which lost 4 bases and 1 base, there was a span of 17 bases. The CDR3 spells CASSPDQSIRNTEAFF. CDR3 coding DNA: TGCGCCAGCAGCCCCGATCAGTCAATCCGGAACACTGAAGCTTTCTTT. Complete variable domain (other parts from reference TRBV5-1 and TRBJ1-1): KAGVTQTPRYLIKTRGQQVTLSCSPISGHRSVSWYQQTPGQGLQFLFEYFSETQRNKGNFPGRFSGRQFSNSRSEMNVSTLELGDSALYLCASSPDQSIRNTEAFFGQGTRLTVV.

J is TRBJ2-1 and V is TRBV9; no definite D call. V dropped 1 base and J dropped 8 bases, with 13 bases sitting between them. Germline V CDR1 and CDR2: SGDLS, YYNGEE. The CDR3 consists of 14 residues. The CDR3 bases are TGTGCCAGCAGCGTATTCCAGCGTGCGGATGAGCAGTTCTTC. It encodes CASSVFQRADEQFF.

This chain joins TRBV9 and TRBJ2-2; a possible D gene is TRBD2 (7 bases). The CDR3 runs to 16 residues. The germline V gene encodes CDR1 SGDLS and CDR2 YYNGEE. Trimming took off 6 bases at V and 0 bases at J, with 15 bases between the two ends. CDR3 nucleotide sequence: TGTGCCAGCACCGGGGGGCGGGCCCCGAACACCGGGGAGCTGTTTTTT. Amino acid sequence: CASTGGRAPNTGELFF.

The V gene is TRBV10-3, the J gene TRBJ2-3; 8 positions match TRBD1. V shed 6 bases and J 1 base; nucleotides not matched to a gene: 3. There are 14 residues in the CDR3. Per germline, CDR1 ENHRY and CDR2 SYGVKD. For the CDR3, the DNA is TGTGCCATCAGCCCGACAGGGGGCACAGATACGCAGTATTTT. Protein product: CAISPTGGTDTQYF.

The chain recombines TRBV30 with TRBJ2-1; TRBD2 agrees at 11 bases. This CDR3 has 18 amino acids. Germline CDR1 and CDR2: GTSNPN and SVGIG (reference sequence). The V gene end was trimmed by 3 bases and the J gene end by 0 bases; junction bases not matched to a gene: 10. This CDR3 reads CAWRELAGVAVSYNEQFF. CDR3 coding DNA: TGTGCCTGGAGAGAACTAGCGGGGGTTGCCGTCTCCTACAATGAGCAGTTCTTC.

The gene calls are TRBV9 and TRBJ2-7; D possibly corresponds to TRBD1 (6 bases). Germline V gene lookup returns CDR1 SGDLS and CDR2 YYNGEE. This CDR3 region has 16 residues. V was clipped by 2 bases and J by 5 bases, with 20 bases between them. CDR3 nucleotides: TGTGCCAGCAGCGTGTCAGGTGACAGGAGGTCCCACGAGCAGTACTTC. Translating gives CASSVSGDRRSHEQYF.

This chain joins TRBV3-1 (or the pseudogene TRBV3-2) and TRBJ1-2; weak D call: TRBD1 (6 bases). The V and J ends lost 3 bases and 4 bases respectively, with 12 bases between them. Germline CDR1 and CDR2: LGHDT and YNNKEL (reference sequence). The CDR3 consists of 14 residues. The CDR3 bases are TGTGCCAGCAGCCATTCCGACAGGTCCTATGGCTACACCTTC. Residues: CASSHSDRSYGYTF.

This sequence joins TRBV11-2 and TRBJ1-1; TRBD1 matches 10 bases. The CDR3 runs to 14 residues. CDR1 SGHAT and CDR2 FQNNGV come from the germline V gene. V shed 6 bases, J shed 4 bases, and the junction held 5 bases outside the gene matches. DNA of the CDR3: TGTGCCAGCAGGGATCGGGACAGGGGCACTGAAGCTTTCTTT. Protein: CASRDRDRGTEAFF.

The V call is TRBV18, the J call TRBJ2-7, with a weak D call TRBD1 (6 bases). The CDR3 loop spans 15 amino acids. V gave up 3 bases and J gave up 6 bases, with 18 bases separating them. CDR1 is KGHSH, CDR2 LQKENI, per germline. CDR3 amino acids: CASSPITQGRGEQYF. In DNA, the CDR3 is TGTGCCAGCTCACCTATAACCCAGGGCAGGGGCGAGCAGTACTTC.

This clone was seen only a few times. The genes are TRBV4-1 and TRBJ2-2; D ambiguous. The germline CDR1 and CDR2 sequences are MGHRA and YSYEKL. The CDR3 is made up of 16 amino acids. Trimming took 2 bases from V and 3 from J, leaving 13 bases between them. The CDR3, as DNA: TGCGCCAGCAGCCAAAGTCATGGCGGTTACACCGGGGAGCTGTTTTTT. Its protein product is CASSQSHGGYTGELFF.

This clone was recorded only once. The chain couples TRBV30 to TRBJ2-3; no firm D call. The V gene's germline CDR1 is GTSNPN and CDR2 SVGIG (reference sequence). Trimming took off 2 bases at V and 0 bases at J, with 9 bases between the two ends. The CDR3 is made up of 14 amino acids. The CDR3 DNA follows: TGTGCCTGGAGTAAATCAGTCAGCACAGATACGCAGTATTTT. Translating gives CAWSKSVSTDTQYF.

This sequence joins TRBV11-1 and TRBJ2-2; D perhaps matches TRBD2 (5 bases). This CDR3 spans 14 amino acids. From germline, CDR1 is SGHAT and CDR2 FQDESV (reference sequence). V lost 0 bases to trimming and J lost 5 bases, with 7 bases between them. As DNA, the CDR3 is TGTGCCAGCAGCTTAGCGGGGAGTACCGGGGAGCTGTTTTTT. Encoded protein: CASSLAGSTGELFF. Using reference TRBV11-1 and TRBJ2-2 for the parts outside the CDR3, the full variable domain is EAEVAQSPRYKITEKSQAVAFWCDPISGHATLYWYRQILGQGPELLVQFQDESVVDDSQLPKDRFSAERLKGVDSTLKIQPAELGDSAMYLCASSLAGSTGELFFGEGSRLTVL.

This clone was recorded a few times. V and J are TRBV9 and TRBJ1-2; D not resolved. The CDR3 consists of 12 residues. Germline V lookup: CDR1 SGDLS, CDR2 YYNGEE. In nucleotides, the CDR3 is TGTGTAGGGCGGGATCAAATCTATGGCTACACCTTC. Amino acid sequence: CVGRDQIYGYTF. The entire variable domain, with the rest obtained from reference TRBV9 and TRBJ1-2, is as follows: DSGVTQTPKHLITATGQRVTLRCSPRSGDLSVYWYQQSLDQGLQFLIQYYNGEERAKGNILERFSAQQFPDLHSELNLSSLELGDSALYFCVGRDQIYGYTFGSGTRLTVV.

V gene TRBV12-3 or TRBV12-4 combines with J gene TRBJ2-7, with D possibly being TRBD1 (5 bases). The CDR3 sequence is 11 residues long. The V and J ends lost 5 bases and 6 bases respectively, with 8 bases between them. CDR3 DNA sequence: TGTGCCAGCAGTAACACAGGCGAGCAGTACTTC. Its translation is CASSNTGEQYF.

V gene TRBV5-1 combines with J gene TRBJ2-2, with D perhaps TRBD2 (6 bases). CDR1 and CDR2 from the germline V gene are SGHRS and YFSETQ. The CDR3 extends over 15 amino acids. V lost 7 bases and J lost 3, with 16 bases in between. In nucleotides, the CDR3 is TGCGCCAGCGACCTCACCGGGAGTCACACCGGGGAGCTGTTTTTT. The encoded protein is CASDLTGSHTGELFF.

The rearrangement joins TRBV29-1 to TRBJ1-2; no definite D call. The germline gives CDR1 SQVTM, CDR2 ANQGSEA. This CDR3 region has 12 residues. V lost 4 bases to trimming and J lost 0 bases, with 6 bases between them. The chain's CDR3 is CSVAGSNYGYTF. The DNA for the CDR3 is TGCAGCGTTGCAGGATCTAACTATGGCTACACCTTC.